This is a list of T cell receptor beta chains from one sample in a study of vaccination effects on CD4 cells after COVID-19. The repertoire was sequenced with immunoSEQ multiplex PCR; TCRdb's copy has only in-frame clones and lacks some. Here the sample spans some 40,000 clones, approximately 72% being singletons. Their antigens remain unidentified. This material consisted of CD4+ T cells from PBMCs cultured without peptide, taken before COVID-19 vaccination. Receptor source: a human donor who received a COVID-19 vaccine. CDR3s include the opening cysteine and the closing phenylalanine or tryptophan.

v_gene: TRBV7-9
j_gene: TRBJ1-3
CDR3aa: CASSFRDTSSGNTIYF

v_gene: TRBV28
j_gene: TRBJ2-1
CDR3aa: CASSAGQGGPYNEQFF

v_gene: TRBV6-4
j_gene: TRBJ2-7
CDR3aa: CASSDSEGDLKAYEQYF

v_gene: TRBV5-1
j_gene: TRBJ2-7
CDR3aa: CASSLGLAGAYEQYF

v_gene: TRBV19
j_gene: TRBJ2-4
CDR3aa: CASRMAFGYEAKNIQYF

v_gene: TRBV7-9
j_gene: TRBJ1-1
CDR3aa: CASSHGQGAEAFF

v_gene: TRBV9
j_gene: TRBJ1-2
CDR3aa: CASSVAVGAVYGYTF

v_gene: TRBV12-3/TRBV12-4
j_gene: TRBJ1-2
CDR3aa: CASSLEPNYGYTF

v_gene: TRBV3-1/TRBV3-2
j_gene: TRBJ2-5
CDR3aa: CASSQDIQGTQYF

v_gene: TRBV3-1/TRBV3-2
j_gene: TRBJ1-1
CDR3aa: CASSQGQGPEAFF

v_gene: TRBV19
j_gene: TRBJ1-5
CDR3aa: CASSRAGDQPQHF

v_gene: TRBV3-1/TRBV3-2
j_gene: TRBJ2-7
CDR3aa: CASSQGGGLSYEQYF

v_gene: TRBV11-2
j_gene: TRBJ2-1
CDR3aa: CASSLLQWNNEQFF

v_gene: TRBV7-9
j_gene: TRBJ2-1
CDR3aa: CATESASGSYNEQFF

v_gene: TRBV12-3/TRBV12-4
j_gene: TRBJ1-2
CDR3aa: CASRKTAIYGYTF

v_gene: TRBV29-1
j_gene: TRBJ2-3
CDR3aa: CSVDWTSGRTTDTQYF

v_gene: TRBV28
j_gene: TRBJ1-1
CDR3aa: CASSLGPGQAFPEAFF

v_gene: TRBV28
j_gene: TRBJ2-1
CDR3aa: CASYFTGKSSYNEQFF

v_gene: TRBV5-4
j_gene: TRBJ2-3
CDR3aa: CASSPWGSERQYF

v_gene: TRBV5-1
j_gene: TRBJ1-1
CDR3aa: CATGAMVGTEAFF

v_gene: TRBV6-6
j_gene: TRBJ1-6
CDR3aa: CASTRDSYNSPLHF

v_gene: TRBV19
j_gene: TRBJ1-1
CDR3aa: CATRGGNTEAFF

v_gene: TRBV6-2/TRBV6-3
j_gene: TRBJ1-5
CDR3aa: CASSHYRVGSNQPQHF

v_gene: TRBV30
j_gene: TRBJ2-1
CDR3aa: CAWSVMGGRIDNEQFF

v_gene: TRBV6-2/TRBV6-3
j_gene: TRBJ2-1
CDR3aa: CASSRLVRHNEQFF

v_gene: TRBV4-2
j_gene: TRBJ2-4
CDR3aa: CASSQISVSATDIQYF

v_gene: TRBV30
j_gene: TRBJ1-2
CDR3aa: CAWRALGGYGYTF

v_gene: TRBV9
j_gene: TRBJ2-2
CDR3aa: CASSPNFGTGVWGTGELFF

v_gene: TRBV29-1
j_gene: TRBJ2-2
CDR3aa: CSVGLAGVSGELFF

v_gene: TRBV4-2
j_gene: TRBJ1-5
CDR3aa: CASSQGSNQPQHF

v_gene: TRBV28
j_gene: TRBJ1-2
CDR3aa: CASSFGAGDENYGYTF

v_gene: TRBV5-4
j_gene: TRBJ1-1
CDR3aa: CASSRDGNTEAFF

v_gene: TRBV28
j_gene: TRBJ2-1
CDR3aa: CASSSLAGGPNEQFF

v_gene: TRBV19
j_gene: TRBJ1-1
CDR3aa: CATSKEGADTEAFF

v_gene: TRBV10-3
j_gene: TRBJ1-1
CDR3aa: CAIRGQGGRDTEAFF

v_gene: TRBV6-2/TRBV6-3
j_gene: TRBJ1-1
CDR3aa: CASSLGPNTEAFF

v_gene: TRBV18
j_gene: TRBJ1-2
CDR3aa: CASSPQDSPERSNYGYTF

v_gene: TRBV4-3
j_gene: TRBJ1-2
CDR3aa: CASSQDRYDRDYGYTF

v_gene: TRBV18
j_gene: TRBJ1-6
CDR3aa: CASSAGTGSPLHF

v_gene: TRBV7-6
j_gene: TRBJ1-1
CDR3aa: CASSLSGGLNTEAFF

v_gene: TRBV5-1
j_gene: TRBJ2-5
CDR3aa: CASSPSPLAEQETQYF

v_gene: TRBV5-4
j_gene: TRBJ2-7
CDR3aa: CASSRGPLSYEQYF